The following is a TCR beta chain sequence with its context. Its antigen remains unknown. The data derive from a study of cytomegalovirus exposure and HLA in healthy donors. About the research overall: The 120 validation repertoires matched the 650 to 850 first-cohort repertoires in platform, a later analysis reported.

Libraries were prepared by immunoSEQ multiplex PCR; TCRdb keeps only in-frame clonotypes and omits some of them. The sample yields more than 90,000 clones, more than 85% seen once. V dropped 3 bases and J dropped 4; count of bases not matched to a gene: 5. Germline V gives CDR1 KGHSH, CDR2 LQKENI. CDR3 length: 15 amino acids. Whole-study results and caveats: The investigators catalogued about 170 TCR beta chains as cytomegalovirus-associated. One later analysis, an examination of the roughly 130 validation repertoires, found that first-cohort TCR clusters tended to co-occur in them.

This TCR derives from a man between 18 and 35 years old in good health and CMV-seropositive. The chain joins TRBV18 to TRBJ1-5; 8 positions agree with TRBD1. The sequenced sample consisted of PBMCs. The CDR3: CASSPLGQANQPQHF. The CDR3 DNA follows: TGTGCCAGCTCACCCTTGGGACAGGCTAATCAGCCCCAGCATTTT.